This T cell receptor (beta chain) was obtained from a study of T cell responses to AZD1222 COVID-19 vaccine. Some clones are missing from TCRdb's copy, which holds only in-frame ones; the method was immunoSEQ multiplex PCR. This table has some 140,000 clones, 92% appearing once. Germline assignment: CDR1 ENHRY and CDR2 SYGVKD. The CDR3 contains 15 residues. V lost 10 bases, J lost 10 bases, and 16 bases stayed unmatched. For this clone: Its antigen is unknown.

Findings and caveats of the study: Clonal diversity may have been underestimated, and the donors were mostly white British, with more females than males.

The chain carries TRBV10-3 and TRBJ2-1; 10 positions match TRBD1. The specimen comprised peripheral blood, sampled on day 0 of AZD1222 vaccination. This receptor was identified in an adult in good health. The CDR3 spells CASLNTGTGAWEQFF. CDR3 nucleotides: TGTGCCAGCCTAAATACCGGGACAGGGGCGTGGGAGCAGTTCTTC.